Reported below is one TCR beta chain. What it recognizes is unknown. Sequencing was preceded by expansion of antigen-specific CD4+ T cells with viral peptide pools in the ViraFEST assay. Isolating CD4+ T cells followed around nine days of culture. By PCR, the person was confirmed to have had SARS-CoV-2 infection between March and December 2020. Cultures used 2.1 million or so PBMC per well, about 10 IU/ml IL-2 and 10 ug/ml peptides. The sample is drawn from a study of vaccination effects on CD4 cells after COVID-19. Study information: Participants each got two BNT162b2 or mRNA-1273 vaccine doses. Pre-vaccine samples were drawn 16 days and one week before the first dose. The study's findings and limits: Convalescent patients were few in the study, and early post-infection timepoints were absent.

Profiled with immunoSEQ multiplex PCR; TCRdb holds only in-frame clones, not every one. The table lists roughly 57,000 clones, around 82% of them singletons. Germline CDR1 SNHLY, CDR2 FYNNEI. The CDR3 length is 16 residues. V gave up 6 bases and J gave up 1 base; unmatched junction bases: 11. The sequencing used CD4+ T cells from PBMCs cultured with HIV peptides, collected before COVID-19 vaccination. Described subset: HIV-1 Nef peptide pool negative control/reference culture. This receptor was obtained from a human donor who had a prior SARS-CoV-2 infection. The chain is built from TRBV2 and TRBJ2-7, with TRBD2 identical over 8 bases. The CDR3 DNA is TGTGCCAGCAGACCAAGGAGCGGGGGCTATTCCTACGAGCAGTACTTC. Its translation is CASRPRSGGYSYEQYF. Supplemented by reference TRBV2 and TRBJ2-7, the full variable domain reads EPEVTQTPSHQVTQMGQEVILRCVPISNHLYFYWYRQILGQKVEFLVSFYNNEISEKSEIFDDQFSVERPDGSNFTLKIRSTKLEDSAMYFCASRPRSGGYSYEQYFGPGTRLTVT.